These 2 T cell receptor beta chains came from one sample sequenced in a study of OX40 agonist ivuxolimab in advanced cancers. Profiling relied on immunoSEQ multiplex PCR, and the TCRdb table lists in-frame clones only, not all of them. The sample has 60,000 to 80,000 clones, roughly nine tenths seen once; the top ten hold about 10%. The sample in question was CD4+ or CD8+ T cells sorted from blood, obtained in a trial of the OX40 agonist ivuxolimab. The source is an adult with an advanced solid tumor such as melanoma, head and neck, liver or kidney cancer.

The V gene is TRBV5-4, the J gene TRBJ2-3; D is perhaps TRBD2 (6 bases). Trimming took off 5 bases at V and 0 bases at J, with 10 bases between the two ends. The CDR3 sequence is 14 residues long. The germline gives CDR1 SGHNT, CDR2 YYREEE (reference sequence). Here the CDR3 DNA reads TGTGCCAGCAGGTGGGGGGACAGCACAGATACGCAGTATTTT. It codes for CASRWGDSTDTQYF.

The chain couples TRBV28 to TRBJ1-5; D may be TRBD1 (5 bases). V shed 8 bases and J shed 2 bases, with 13 bases lying between them. This CDR3 is 14 amino acids long. From germline, CDR1 is MDHEN and CDR2 SYDVKM. CDR3 bases: TGTGCCAGCCGGGTGGGGGGTGGCAATCAGCCCCAGCATTTT. It is translated as CASRVGGGNQPQHF.